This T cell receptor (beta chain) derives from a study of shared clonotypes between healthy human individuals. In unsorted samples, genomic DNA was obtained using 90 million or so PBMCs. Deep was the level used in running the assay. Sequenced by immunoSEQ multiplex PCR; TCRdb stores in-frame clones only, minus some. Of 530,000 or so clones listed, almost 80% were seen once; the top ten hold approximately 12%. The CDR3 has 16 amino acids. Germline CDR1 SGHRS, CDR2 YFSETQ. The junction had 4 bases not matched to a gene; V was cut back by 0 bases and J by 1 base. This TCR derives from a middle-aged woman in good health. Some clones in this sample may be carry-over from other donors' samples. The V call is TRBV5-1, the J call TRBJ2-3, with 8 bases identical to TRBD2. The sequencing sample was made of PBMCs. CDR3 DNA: TGCGCCAGCAGCTTGGCGGTCGGGAGGGGCACAGATACGCAGTATTTT. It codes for CASSLAVGRGTDTQYF.